These 22 T cell receptor beta chains were sequenced from one sample in a study of blood T cell repertoires in COVID-19. Method: immunoSEQ multiplex PCR; TCRdb's copy keeps in-frame clones and lacks some. This repertoire shows a few hundred thousand clones, around 87% found once; its top ten account for roughly 4%. The sample consisted of peripheral blood. The receptors here all came from a woman aged 45-60 years with active or convalescent COVID-19.

The V gene is TRBV5-5, the J gene TRBJ2-1, with D uncertain. The germline CDR1 and CDR2 sequences are SGHKS and YYEKEE (reference sequence). The V and J ends lost 2 bases and 4 bases respectively, with 7 bases between them. This CDR3 has 13 amino acids. The CDR3 DNA sequence: TGTGCCAGCAGCTTCCAGGTTTACAATGAGCAGTTCTTC. This codes for CASSFQVYNEQFF.

This clone was detected a few times. J is TRBJ2-2 and V is TRBV7-9; tentative D call: TRBD1 (5 bases). The V end lost 0 bases, the J end lost 7 bases, and 18 bases lay between the germline ends. The CDR3 extends over 17 amino acids. Germline CDR1 and CDR2: SEHNR and FQNEAQ (reference sequence). CDR3 nucleotides: TGTGCCAGCAGCTTAGCCTCATTTTCAGCCCAGGGCGGGGAGCTGTTTTTT. Its protein is CASSLASFSAQGGELFF.

This clone was seen only a few times. CDR3 residues: CASRVDRSNQPQHF. The CDR3 DNA reads TGCGCCAGCAGGGTCGACAGGTCCAATCAGCCCCAGCATTTT. V and J are TRBV10-2 and TRBJ1-5; possibly TRBD1 for D (6 bases). With 6 bases removed from V and 3 bases from J, the gap between germline ends came to 12 bases. The CDR3 is 14 amino acids. CDR1 WSHSY and CDR2 SAAADI come from the germline V gene.

The rearrangement links TRBV7-2 to TRBJ2-5, with 7 bases that match TRBD1. Trimming cost V 5 bases and J 5 bases; bases outside gene matches: 5. This CDR3 spans 13 amino acids. The germline CDR1 and CDR2 sequences are SGHTA and FQGNSA. The CDR3 reads CASSMGQRETQYF. Here the CDR3 DNA reads TGTGCCAGCAGCATGGGACAGAGGGAGACCCAGTACTTC.

V is TRBV30 and J is TRBJ2-1; D remains unclear. The V gene's germline CDR1 is GTSNPN and CDR2 SVGIG (reference sequence). V lost 3 bases to trimming and J lost 3 bases, with 3 bases between them. This CDR3 contains 11 residues. CDR3 in amino acids: CAWRLYNEQFF. DNA of the CDR3: TGTGCCTGGAGACTCTACAATGAGCAGTTCTTC.

V and J are TRBV6-5 and TRBJ1-2, with D tentatively TRBD1 (6 bases). CDR1 and CDR2 (germline): MNHEY, SVGAGI. Trimming left V 5 bases short and J 8 bases short, with 15 bases between. The CDR3 has 13 residues. CDR3 in amino acids: CASSRLQGDGYTF. As DNA, the CDR3 is TGTGCCAGCAGTAGACTACAGGGTGACGGCTACACCTTC.

This clone was counted a single time. The chain has TRBV18 and TRBJ1-4; 10 bases fit TRBD1. This CDR3 is 16 amino acids long. Germline CDR1 and CDR2: KGHSH and LQKENI. With V trimmed by 3 bases and J by 6 bases, 7 bases remained unmatched. The CDR3 sequence: CASSPIVGTGDEKLFF. CDR3 DNA: TGTGCCAGCTCACCCATCGTAGGGACAGGGGATGAAAAACTGTTTTTT.

V usage is TRBV5-4 and J usage is TRBJ2-7; 7 bases are a match to TRBD1. Per germline, CDR1 SGHNT and CDR2 YYREEE (reference sequence). Trimming took 0 bases from V and 2 from J; bases not matched to a gene: 5. The CDR3 is 15 residues long. Written as DNA, the CDR3 is TGTGCCAGCAGCTTGGCACAGGGGACCACCTACGAGCAGTACTTC. Protein product: CASSLAQGTTYEQYF.

The chain carries TRBV10-3 and TRBJ2-1; maybe TRBD2 (5 bases). V was clipped by 5 bases and J by 8 bases, with 10 bases between them. CDR1 and CDR2 from the germline V gene are ENHRY and SYGVKD. The CDR3 extends over 12 amino acids. CDR3 DNA sequence: TGTGCCATCAGTCTGGGAGTAGATGAGCAGTTCTTC. This translates into CAISLGVDEQFF.

The chain employs TRBV11-1 and TRBJ2-5; 7 positions match TRBD1. CDR3 length: 13 amino acids. The junction had 6 bases not matched to a gene; V was cut back by 6 bases and J by 5 bases. Germline loops: CDR1 SGHAT, CDR2 FQDESV (reference sequence). CDR3 amino acids: CASRNRGSETQYF. CDR3 nucleotides: TGTGCCAGCAGGAACAGGGGTTCGGAGACCCAGTACTTC. Looking up the rest from reference TRBV11-1 and TRBJ2-5 gives the full variable domain: EAEVAQSPRYKITEKSQAVAFWCDPISGHATLYWYRQILGQGPELLVQFQDESVVDDSQLPKDRFSAERLKGVDSTLKIQPAELGDSAMYLCASRNRGSETQYFGPGTRLLVL.

The genes are TRBV7-9 and TRBJ1-2; D remains ambiguous. The V and J ends lost 1 base and 2 bases respectively, with 11 bases between them. This CDR3 has 15 amino acids. Per the germline V gene, CDR1 is SEHNR and CDR2 is FQNEAQ (reference sequence). The CDR3 sequence: CASSLGLTGNYGYTF. For the CDR3, the DNA is TGTGCCAGCAGCTTAGGGCTCACGGGGAACTATGGCTACACCTTC.

The rearrangement joins TRBV7-9 to TRBJ2-2; 8 positions agree with TRBD2. The CDR3 spans 19 residues. The V and J ends lost 5 bases and 0 bases, in that order; junction bases with no gene match: 14. CDR1 is SEHNR, CDR2 FQNEAQ, per germline (reference sequence). Here the CDR3 reads CASSHKRRGATTNTGELFF. The CDR3 DNA follows: TGTGCCAGCAGCCACAAACGGCGGGGGGCTACTACGAACACCGGGGAGCTGTTTTTT.

The count of this clone is one. CDR3 region: CASSIVVYSNQPQHF. CDR3 nucleotide sequence: TGTGCCAGTAGTATAGTCGTGTATAGCAATCAGCCCCAGCATTTT. This chain uses TRBV19 with TRBJ1-5; D unresolved. The CDR3 runs to 15 residues. Germline loops: CDR1 LNHDA, CDR2 SQIVND (reference sequence). V lost 1 base and J 0 bases, leaving 7 bases between the germline ends.

The chain combines TRBV28 with TRBJ1-2, with 7 bases lining up with TRBD1. The germline V gene has CDR1 MDHEN and CDR2 SYDVKM. The CDR3 has 12 amino acids. J lost 3 bases, V lost 7 bases, and 2 bases had no gene match. The CDR3 DNA reads as TGTGCCAGCACCACAGGGGACTATGGCTACACCTTC. It is translated as CASTTGDYGYTF.

The chain joins TRBV9 to TRBJ2-7; D is possibly TRBD1 (5 bases). This CDR3 has 17 amino acids. From germline, CDR1 is SGDLS and CDR2 YYNGEE. The ends were cut back, 3 bases at V and 4 bases at J, with 23 bases in the middle. The CDR3 nucleotides are TGTGCCAGCAGCGGTTCAGGGCTGGGTACGTTAAAGTACGAGCAGTACTTC. This gives the protein CASSGSGLGTLKYEQYF.

The chain is built from TRBV27 and TRBJ2-3; 13 bases match TRBD2. V trimming: 3 bases; J trimming: 10 bases; junction bases outside the gene matches: 4. CDR1 and CDR2 from the germline V gene are MNHEY and SMNVEV (reference sequence). The CDR3 consists of 14 residues. The CDR3 bases are TGTGCCAGCAGTTTGGGACTAGCGGGGTTACCGCAGTATTTT. This gives the protein CASSLGLAGLPQYF.

This chain links TRBV3-1 (or the pseudogene TRBV3-2) with TRBJ1-1; D not certain. CDR1 and CDR2 (germline): LGHDT, YNNKEL (reference sequence). V lost 2 bases and J lost 1, with 8 bases in between. The CDR3 extends over 14 amino acids. The CDR3 loop is CASSQYGSNTEAFF. CDR3 sequence (DNA): TGTGCCAGCAGCCAATACGGGTCGAACACTGAAGCTTTCTTT.

This clone was seen more than once but under ten times. This rearrangement joins TRBV14 to TRBJ1-2; TRBD1 agrees at 7 bases. Germline V gene sequence: CDR1 SGHDN, CDR2 FVKESK. V lost 2 bases, J lost 6 bases, and 3 bases stayed unmatched. The CDR3 covers 13 residues. CDR3 sequence (DNA): TGTGCCAGCAGCCAATACAGGGGCGATGGCTACACCTTC. This gives the protein CASSQYRGDGYTF.

V usage is TRBV18 and J usage is TRBJ1-1; possible D gene TRBD1, 5 bases. The CDR3 covers 16 residues. Germline CDR1 KGHSH, CDR2 LQKENI. The V end was cut by 1 base, the J end by 4 bases, with 16 bases between. DNA of the CDR3: TGTGCCAGCTCACCACTGAGGCCAAGACAGCCCACTGAAGCTTTCTTT. Translating gives CASSPLRPRQPTEAFF. Looking up the rest from reference TRBV18 and TRBJ1-1 gives the full variable domain: NAGVMQNPRHLVRRRGQEARLRCSPMKGHSHVYWYRQLPEEGLKFMVYLQKENIIDESGMPKERFSAEFPKEGPSILRIQQVVRGDSAAYFCASSPLRPRQPTEAFFGQGTRLTVV.

This chain connects TRBV20-1 to TRBJ2-7; maybe TRBD1 (5 bases). The V and J ends lost 4 bases and 0 bases respectively, with 10 bases between them. The CDR3 consists of 13 residues. Germline-derived CDR1 and CDR2 are DFQATT and SNEGSKA (reference sequence). Here the CDR3 reads CSATDRNSYEQYF. In DNA form, the CDR3 reads TGCAGTGCTACTGACAGAAACTCCTACGAGCAGTACTTC.

The chain has TRBV7-2 and TRBJ2-7, with D possibly matching TRBD1 (6 bases). V gave up 5 bases and J gave up 7 bases, with 15 bases separating them. Germline V gene lookup returns CDR1 SGHTA and CDR2 FQGNSA. The CDR3 is 13 residues long. DNA of the CDR3: TGTGCCAGCAGCCTCGGACAGCGCCAGGAGCAGTACTTC. Protein product: CASSLGQRQEQYF.

CDR3: CASSPSGRPREGDTQYF. The CDR3 DNA sequence: TGTGCCAGCAGCCCCTCTGGGCGACCTAGGGAGGGAGATACGCAGTATTTT. This chain links TRBV11-2 with TRBJ2-3; 7 bases align to TRBD2. V shed 5 bases, J shed 5 bases, and the junction held 16 bases outside the gene matches. CDR3 length: 17 amino acids. CDR1 and CDR2 from the germline V gene are SGHAT and FQNNGV. The complete variable domain, with remaining parts taken from reference TRBV11-2 and TRBJ2-3, reads EAGVAQSPRYKIIEKRQSVAFWCNPISGHATLYWYQQILGQGPKLLIQFQNNGVVDDSQLPKDRFSAERLKGVDSTLKIQPAKLEDSAVYLCASSPSGRPREGDTQYFGPGTRLTVL.